One sample yielded the 2 T cell receptor beta chains listed below, sequenced in a study of T-cell memory formation after mild COVID-19. TCRdb fed the 5' RACE reads into MiXCR, producing one record per CDR3 protein. The table lists around 310,000 distinct CDR3 sequences, roughly an eighth of them singletons. What was sequenced was PBMCs or a T cell subset sorted from them (not recorded which). The receptors were gathered from a man younger than 35 who had mild COVID-19 (a few samples of this study predate the infection). Cell type and time point are not known.

The chain carries TRBV11-2 and TRBJ2-1, with 10 bases that match TRBD2. This CDR3 spans 17 amino acids. Germline CDR1 reads SGHAT; CDR2 reads FQNNGV. V was pared by 1 base and J by 7 bases, with 10 bases of the junction left unmatched. CDR3 in amino acids: CASSLVSSSGGKNEQFF. The CDR3 DNA is TGTGCCAGCAGCTTAGTATCATCTAGCGGGGGAAAGAATGAGCAGTTCTTC. The whole variable domain, filled in from reference TRBV11-2 and TRBJ2-1, reads EAGVAQSPRYKIIEKRQSVAFWCNPISGHATLYWYQQILGQGPKLLIQFQNNGVVDDSQLPKDRFSAERLKGVDSTLKIQPAKLEDSAVYLCASSLVSSSGGKNEQFFGPGTRLTVL.

The V and J genes are TRBV25-1 and TRBJ1-4; no firm D call. Trimming pared 3 bases from V and 7 bases from J, leaving 6 bases between. Germline loops: CDR1 MGHDK, CDR2 SYGVNS. The CDR3 contains 12 residues. As DNA, the CDR3 is TGTGCCAGCAGTGAGCGGGGTGAAAAACTGTTTTTT. This translates into CASSERGEKLFF. The full variable domain, its missing parts supplied by reference TRBV25-1 and TRBJ1-4, is EADIYQTPRYLVIGTGKKITLECSQTMGHDKMYWYQQDPGMELHLIHYSYGVNSTEKGDLSSESTVSRIRTEHFPLTLESARPSHTSQYLCASSERGEKLFFGSGTQLSVL.